Below, 14 T cell receptor beta chains from the same sample are listed, as sequenced in a study of T cells in localized non-small cell lung cancer. Produced via immunoSEQ multiplex PCR; TCRdb's table is partial and in-frame only. This sample has some 51,000 clones, with roughly 89% found just once. This sample comprised peripheral blood, obtained before any cancer treatment. All receptors come from a woman between 35 and 70 years old with stage I lung adenocarcinoma.

The rearrangement links TRBV30 to TRBJ1-1; D is perhaps TRBD1 (6 bases). V lost 3 bases and J 5 bases, leaving 19 bases between the germline ends. This CDR3 contains 15 residues. The V gene's germline CDR1 is GTSNPN and CDR2 SVGIG (reference sequence). This CDR3 is CAWSAWPGEVTEAFF. In DNA form, the CDR3 reads TGTGCCTGGAGCGCATGGCCAGGGGAGGTGACTGAAGCTTTCTTT.

The chain combines TRBV7-9 with TRBJ1-4; D gene uncertain. In germline, CDR1 is SEHNR, CDR2 FQNEAQ (reference sequence). The CDR3 covers 14 residues. V was clipped by 5 bases and J by 1 base, with 8 bases between them. The CDR3 is CASSPGETNEKLFF. In nucleotides, the CDR3 is TGTGCCAGCAGCCCGGGAGAAACTAATGAAAAACTGTTTTTT. Using reference TRBV7-9 and TRBJ1-4 for the parts outside the CDR3, the full variable domain is DTGVSQNPRHKITKRGQNVTFRCDPISEHNRLYWYRQTLGQGPEFLTYFQNEAQLEKSRLLSDRFSAERPKGSFSTLEIQRTEQGDSAMYLCASSPGETNEKLFFGSGTQLSVL.

The chain links TRBV7-2 to TRBJ1-1; 11 bases match TRBD1. V lost 6 bases and J lost 5; bases outside the gene matches: 5. Germline CDR1 is SGHTA and CDR2 is FQGNSA. This CDR3 comprises 14 residues. DNA for the CDR3: TGTGCCAGCAGTCCGGACAGGGGGCTTACTGAAGCTTTCTTT. Its translation: CASSPDRGLTEAFF. Supplemented by reference TRBV7-2 and TRBJ1-1, the full variable domain reads GAGVSQSPSNKVTEKGKDVELRCDPISGHTALYWYRQSLGQGLEFLIYFQGNSAPDKSGLPSDRFSAERTGGSVSTLTIQRTQQEDSAVYLCASSPDRGLTEAFFGQGTRLTVV.

The chain links TRBV30 to TRBJ2-7, with D possibly TRBD2 on 6 matching bases. CDR3 length equals 13 residues. The V end was cut by 5 bases, the J end by 2 bases, with 13 bases between. CDR1 is GTSNPN, CDR2 SVGIG, per germline (reference sequence). Written as DNA, the CDR3 is TGTGCCTGGCGGGACTTAGGTACCTACGAGCAGTACTTC. This codes for CAWRDLGTYEQYF.

The genes are TRBV4-1 and TRBJ2-2, with TRBD1 matching 9 bases. V lost 4 bases and J lost 4; bases outside the gene matches: 7. The CDR3 consists of 16 residues. Germline lookup yields CDR1 MGHRA and CDR2 YSYEKL. The CDR3 loop is CASSPGQGLGTGELFF. CDR3 DNA sequence: TGCGCCAGCAGCCCCGGACAGGGGTTGGGCACCGGGGAGCTGTTTTTT.

The V call is TRBV28, the J call TRBJ2-3, with TRBD1 matching 9 bases. The junction had 5 bases not matched to a gene; V was cut back by 5 bases and J by 2 bases. The CDR3 contains 15 residues. CDR1 is MDHEN and CDR2 is SYDVKM in the germline V gene. CDR3 bases: TGTGCCAGCAGTCTAGGACAGGGGTTCACAGATACGCAGTATTTT. This gives the protein CASSLGQGFTDTQYF.

The chain combines TRBV5-6 with TRBJ1-4; maybe TRBD1 (6 bases). The germline V and J ends were trimmed by 4 bases and 5 bases, with 12 bases remaining between them. From germline, CDR1 is SGHDT and CDR2 YYEEEE. This CDR3 is built from 14 residues. The CDR3 region has the DNA TGTGCCAGCAGCCCGGGACAAGGCAATGAAAAACTGTTTTTT. Amino acid sequence: CASSPGQGNEKLFF.

This rearrangement joins TRBV28 to TRBJ1-2, with D maybe TRBD1 (6 bases). The CDR3 runs to 13 residues. CDR1 is MDHEN, CDR2 SYDVKM, per germline. Trimming stripped 6 bases from V and 4 bases from J, with 12 bases between. This chain's CDR3 is CASSPGQTYGYTF. The CDR3 DNA sequence: TGTGCCAGCAGCCCAGGACAGACCTATGGCTACACCTTC.

This clone was detected once. V is TRBV7-2 and J is TRBJ2-7; possible D gene TRBD1, 5 bases. The CDR3 extends over 13 amino acids. Trimming took off 3 bases at V and 2 bases at J, with 8 bases between the two ends. Germline CDR1 and CDR2: SGHTA and FQGNSA. As DNA, the CDR3 is TGTGCCAGCAGCTTGGGCAGGGCCTACGAGCAGTACTTC. Amino acids: CASSLGRAYEQYF.

The chain couples TRBV6-1 to TRBJ1-1; the match to TRBD1 covers 10 bases. Germline CDR1 and CDR2: MNHNS and SASEGT. CDR3 size: 15 residues. Trimming at V came to 7 bases and at J to 5 bases, leaving 10 bases not matched to a gene. The CDR3 nucleotides are TGTGCCAGCAAATTCCCGGGACAGGGGTTGACTGAAGCTTTCTTT. It yields the protein CASKFPGQGLTEAFF.

This chain joins TRBV27 and TRBJ2-1; D perhaps matches TRBD1 (6 bases). CDR3 length: 11 residues. Between the trimmed V and J ends, which lost 7 bases and 12 bases, there was a span of 13 bases. Germline CDR1 and CDR2: MNHEY and SMNVEV (reference sequence). This CDR3 reads CASILGQMQFF. The CDR3 DNA follows: TGTGCCAGCATTCTAGGACAGATGCAGTTCTTC.

The V call is TRBV2, the J call TRBJ2-7; the D is unclear. Trimming removed 4 bases from V and 0 bases from J, with 7 bases in between. This CDR3 contains 13 residues. CDR1 SNHLY and CDR2 FYNNEI come from the germline V gene. CDR3 coding DNA: TGTGCCAGCAGTGTTGAGGTCTCCTACGAGCAGTACTTC. Residues: CASSVEVSYEQYF. The full variable domain, its missing parts supplied by reference TRBV2 and TRBJ2-7, is EPEVTQTPSHQVTQMGQEVILRCVPISNHLYFYWYRQILGQKVEFLVSFYNNEISEKSEIFDDQFSVERPDGSNFTLKIRSTKLEDSAMYFCASSVEVSYEQYFGPGTRLTVT.

In this sample, this clone turned up a few times. This rearrangement joins TRBV5-1 to TRBJ1-2; D remains unclear. The CDR3 length is 14 residues. Germline V gene data show CDR1 as SGHRS and CDR2 as YFSETQ. V was pared by 0 bases and J by 6 bases, with 12 bases between. For the CDR3, the DNA is TGCGCCAGCAGCTTGGCTTTGGAAAGGAATGGCTACACCTTC. Protein: CASSLALERNGYTF.

V gene TRBV5-6 combines with J gene TRBJ2-5, with D possibly matching TRBD2 (6 bases). The CDR3 runs to 16 residues. In germline, CDR1 is SGHDT, CDR2 YYEEEE. Between the trimmed V and J ends, which lost 0 bases and 2 bases, there was a span of 14 bases. The DNA of the CDR3 is TGTGCCAGCAGCTTGGGTTGGCGGGACCAACAAGAGACCCAGTACTTC. This encodes CASSLGWRDQQETQYF. The full variable domain, completed using reference TRBV5-6 and TRBJ2-5, is DAGVTQSPTHLIKTRGQQVTLRCSPKSGHDTVSWYQQALGQGPQFIFQYYEEEERQRGNFPDRFSGHQFPNYSSELNVNALLLGDSALYLCASSLGWRDQQETQYFGPGTRLLVL.